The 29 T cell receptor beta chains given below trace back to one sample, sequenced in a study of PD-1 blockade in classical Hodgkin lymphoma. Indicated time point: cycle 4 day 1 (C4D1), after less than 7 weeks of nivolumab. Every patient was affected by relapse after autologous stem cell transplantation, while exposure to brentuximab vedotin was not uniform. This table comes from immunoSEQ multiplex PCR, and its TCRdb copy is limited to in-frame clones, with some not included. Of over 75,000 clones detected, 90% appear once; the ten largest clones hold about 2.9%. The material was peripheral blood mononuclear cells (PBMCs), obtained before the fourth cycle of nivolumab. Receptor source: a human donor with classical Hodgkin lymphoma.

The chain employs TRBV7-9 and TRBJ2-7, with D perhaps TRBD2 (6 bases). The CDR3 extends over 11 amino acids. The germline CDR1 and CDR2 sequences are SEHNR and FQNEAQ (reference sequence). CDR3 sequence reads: CASSPPGLQLV. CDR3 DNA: TGTGCCAGCAGCCCTCCGGGACTTCAGCTGGTC.

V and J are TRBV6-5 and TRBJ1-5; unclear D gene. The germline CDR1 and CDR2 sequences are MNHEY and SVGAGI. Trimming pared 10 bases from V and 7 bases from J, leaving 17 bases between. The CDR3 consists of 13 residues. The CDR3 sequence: CATQLLLGQPQHF. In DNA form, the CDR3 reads TGTGCCACCCAGCTTCTGCTCGGCCAGCCCCAGCATTTT.

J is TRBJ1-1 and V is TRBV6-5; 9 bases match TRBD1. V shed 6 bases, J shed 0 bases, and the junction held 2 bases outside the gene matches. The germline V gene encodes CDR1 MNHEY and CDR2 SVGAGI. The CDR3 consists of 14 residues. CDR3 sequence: CASSHRGLNTEAFF. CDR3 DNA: TGTGCCAGCAGCCACAGGGGGCTGAACACTGAAGCTTTCTTT.

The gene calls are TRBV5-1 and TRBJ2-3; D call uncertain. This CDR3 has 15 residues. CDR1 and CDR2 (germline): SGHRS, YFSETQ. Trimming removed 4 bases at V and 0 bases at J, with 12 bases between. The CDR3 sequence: CASSINWISTDTQYF. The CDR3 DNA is TGCGCCAGCAGCATTAACTGGATTAGCACAGATACGCAGTATTTT.

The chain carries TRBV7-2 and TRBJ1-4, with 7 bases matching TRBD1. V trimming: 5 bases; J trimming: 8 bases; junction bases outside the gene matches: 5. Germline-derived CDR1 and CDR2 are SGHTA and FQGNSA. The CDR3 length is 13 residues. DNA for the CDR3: TGTGCCAGCAGCCTGCTGGGACAGGAAAAACTGTTTTTT. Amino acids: CASSLLGQEKLFF.

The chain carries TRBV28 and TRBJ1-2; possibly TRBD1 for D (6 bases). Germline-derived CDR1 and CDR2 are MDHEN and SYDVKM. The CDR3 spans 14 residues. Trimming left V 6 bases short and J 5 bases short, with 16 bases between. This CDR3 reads CASSQQGLRYGYTF. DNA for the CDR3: TGTGCCAGCAGCCAACAGGGTCTTAGGTATGGCTACACCTTC.

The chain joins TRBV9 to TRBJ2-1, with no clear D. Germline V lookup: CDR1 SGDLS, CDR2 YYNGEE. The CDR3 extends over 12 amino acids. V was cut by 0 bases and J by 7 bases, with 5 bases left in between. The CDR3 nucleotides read TGTGCCAGCAGCGTAGGGTGGAATGAGCAGTTCTTC. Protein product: CASSVGWNEQFF. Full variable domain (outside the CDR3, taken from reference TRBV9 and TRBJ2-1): DSGVTQTPKHLITATGQRVTLRCSPRSGDLSVYWYQQSLDQGLQFLIQYYNGEERAKGNILERFSAQQFPDLHSELNLSSLELGDSALYFCASSVGWNEQFFGPGTRLTVL.

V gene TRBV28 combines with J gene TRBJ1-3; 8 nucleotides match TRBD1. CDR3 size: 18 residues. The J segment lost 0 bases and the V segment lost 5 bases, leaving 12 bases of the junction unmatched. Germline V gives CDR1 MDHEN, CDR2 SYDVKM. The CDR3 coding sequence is TGTGCCAGCAGTCCCCAGGACAGGGCTGACCCCTCTGGAAACACCATATATTTT. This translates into CASSPQDRADPSGNTIYF.

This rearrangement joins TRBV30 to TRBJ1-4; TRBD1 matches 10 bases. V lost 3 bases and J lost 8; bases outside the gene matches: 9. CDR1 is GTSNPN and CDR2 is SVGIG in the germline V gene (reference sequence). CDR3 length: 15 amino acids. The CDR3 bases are TGTGCCTGGAGCGTAACGGGACAGGGGATGGAAAAACTGTTTTTT. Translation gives CAWSVTGQGMEKLFF. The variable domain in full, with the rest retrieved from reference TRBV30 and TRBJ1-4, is SQTIHQWPATLVQPVGSPLSLECTVEGTSNPNLYWYRQAAGRGLQLLFYSVGIGQISSEVPQNLSASRPQDRQFILSSKKLLLSDSGFYLCAWSVTGQGMEKLFFGSGTQLSVL.

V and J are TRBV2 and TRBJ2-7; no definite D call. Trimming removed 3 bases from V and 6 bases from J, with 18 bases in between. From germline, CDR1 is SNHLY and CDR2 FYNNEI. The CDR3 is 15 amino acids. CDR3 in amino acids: CASSDPRSKGPEQYF. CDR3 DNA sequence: TGTGCCAGCAGTGACCCCCGGAGCAAGGGCCCCGAGCAGTACTTC.

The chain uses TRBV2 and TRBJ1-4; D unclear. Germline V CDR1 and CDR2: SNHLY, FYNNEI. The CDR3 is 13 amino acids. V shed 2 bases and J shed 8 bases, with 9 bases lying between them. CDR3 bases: TGTGCCAGCAGTGAATCGGGGAGAGAAAAACTGTTTTTT. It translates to CASSESGREKLFF.

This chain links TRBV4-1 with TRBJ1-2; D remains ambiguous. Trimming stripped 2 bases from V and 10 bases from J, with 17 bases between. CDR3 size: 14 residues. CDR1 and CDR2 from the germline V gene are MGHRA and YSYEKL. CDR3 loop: CASSQRAGLLHYTF. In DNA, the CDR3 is TGCGCCAGCAGCCAAAGGGCAGGCCTACTCCACTACACCTTC.

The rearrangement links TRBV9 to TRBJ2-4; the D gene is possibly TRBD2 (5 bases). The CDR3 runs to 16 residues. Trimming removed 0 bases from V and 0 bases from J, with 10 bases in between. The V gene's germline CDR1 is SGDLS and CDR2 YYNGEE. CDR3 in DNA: TGTGCCAGCAGCGTAGGTAGCGAGTTAGCCAAAAACATTCAGTACTTC. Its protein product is CASSVGSELAKNIQYF. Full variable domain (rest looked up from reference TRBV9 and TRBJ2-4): DSGVTQTPKHLITATGQRVTLRCSPRSGDLSVYWYQQSLDQGLQFLIQYYNGEERAKGNILERFSAQQFPDLHSELNLSSLELGDSALYFCASSVGSELAKNIQYFGAGTRLSVL.

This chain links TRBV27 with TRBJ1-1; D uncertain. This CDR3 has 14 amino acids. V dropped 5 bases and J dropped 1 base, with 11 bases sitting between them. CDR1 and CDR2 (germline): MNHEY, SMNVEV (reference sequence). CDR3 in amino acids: CASSVLGPNTEAFF. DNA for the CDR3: TGTGCCAGCAGTGTGCTAGGTCCGAACACTGAAGCTTTCTTT.

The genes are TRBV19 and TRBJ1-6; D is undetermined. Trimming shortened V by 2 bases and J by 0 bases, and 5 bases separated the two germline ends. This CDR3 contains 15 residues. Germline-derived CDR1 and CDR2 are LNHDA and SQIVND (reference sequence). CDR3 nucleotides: TGTGCCAGTAGTATACAGAGCTCCTATAATTCACCCCTCCACTTT. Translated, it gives CASSIQSSYNSPLHF.

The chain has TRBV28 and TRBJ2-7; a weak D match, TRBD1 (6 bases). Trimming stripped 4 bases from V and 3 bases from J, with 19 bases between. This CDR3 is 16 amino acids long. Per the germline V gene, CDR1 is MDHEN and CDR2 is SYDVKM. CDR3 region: CASSYRPLVGGYEQYF. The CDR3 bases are TGTGCCAGCAGTTACCGACCCCTTGTAGGGGGCTACGAGCAGTACTTC.

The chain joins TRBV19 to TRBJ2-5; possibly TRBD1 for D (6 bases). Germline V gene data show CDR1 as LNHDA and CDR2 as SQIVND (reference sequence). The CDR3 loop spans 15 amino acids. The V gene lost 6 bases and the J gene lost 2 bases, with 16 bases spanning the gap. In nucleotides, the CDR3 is TGTGCCAGTAGGCTAGCCACAGGGCCACAAGAGACCCAGTACTTC. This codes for CASRLATGPQETQYF.

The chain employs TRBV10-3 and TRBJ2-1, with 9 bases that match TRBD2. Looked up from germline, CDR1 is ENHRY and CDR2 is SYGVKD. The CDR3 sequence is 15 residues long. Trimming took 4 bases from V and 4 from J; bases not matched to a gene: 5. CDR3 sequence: CAISVGRGGYNEQFF. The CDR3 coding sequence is TGTGCCATCAGTGTAGGGCGGGGGGGATACAATGAGCAGTTCTTC.

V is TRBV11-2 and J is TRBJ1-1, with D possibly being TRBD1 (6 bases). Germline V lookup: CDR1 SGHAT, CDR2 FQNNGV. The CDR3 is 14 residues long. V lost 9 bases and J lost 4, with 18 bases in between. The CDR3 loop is CASSHGGGGTEAFF. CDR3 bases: TGTGCCAGTTCACACGGGGGCGGGGGCACTGAAGCTTTCTTT.

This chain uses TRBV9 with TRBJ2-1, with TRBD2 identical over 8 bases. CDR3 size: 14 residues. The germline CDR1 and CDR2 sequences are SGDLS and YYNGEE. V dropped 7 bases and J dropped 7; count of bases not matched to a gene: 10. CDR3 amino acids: CASQAGGLRNEQFF. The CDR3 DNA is TGTGCCAGCCAGGCGGGGGGCCTTCGGAATGAGCAGTTCTTC.

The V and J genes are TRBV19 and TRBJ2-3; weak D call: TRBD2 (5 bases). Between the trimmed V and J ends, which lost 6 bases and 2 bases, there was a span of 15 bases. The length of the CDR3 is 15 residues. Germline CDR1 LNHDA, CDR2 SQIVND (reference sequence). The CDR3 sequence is CASRSTGLATDTQYF. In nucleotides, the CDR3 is TGTGCCAGTAGATCTACTGGACTGGCCACAGATACGCAGTATTTT.

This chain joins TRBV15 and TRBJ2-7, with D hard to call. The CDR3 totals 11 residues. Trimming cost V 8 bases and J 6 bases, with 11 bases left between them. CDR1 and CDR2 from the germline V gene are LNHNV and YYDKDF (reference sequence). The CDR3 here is CATSRSSEQYF. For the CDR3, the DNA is TGTGCCACCTCCCGTTCGAGCGAGCAGTACTTC.

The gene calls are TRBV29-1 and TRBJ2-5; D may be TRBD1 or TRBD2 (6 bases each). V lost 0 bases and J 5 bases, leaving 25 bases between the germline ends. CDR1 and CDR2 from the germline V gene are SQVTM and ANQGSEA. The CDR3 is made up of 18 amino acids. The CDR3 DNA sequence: TGCAGCGTTGAAGATCAGGGGTGGACTATACCTGGGGGGGAGACCCAGTACTTC. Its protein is CSVEDQGWTIPGGETQYF.

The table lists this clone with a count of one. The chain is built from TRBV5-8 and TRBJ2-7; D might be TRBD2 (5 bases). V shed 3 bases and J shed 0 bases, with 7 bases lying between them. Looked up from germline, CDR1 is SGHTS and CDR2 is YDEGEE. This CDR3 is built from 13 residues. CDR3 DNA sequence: TGTGCCAGCAGCTGGGAGAGCTCCTACGAGCAGTACTTC. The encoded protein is CASSWESSYEQYF.

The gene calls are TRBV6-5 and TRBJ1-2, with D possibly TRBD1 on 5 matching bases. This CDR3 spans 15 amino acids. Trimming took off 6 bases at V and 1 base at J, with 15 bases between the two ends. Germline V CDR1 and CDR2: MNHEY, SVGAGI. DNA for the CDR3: TGTGCCAGCAGCACCGTTGGGGACCTTAACTATGGCTACACCTTC. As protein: CASSTVGDLNYGYTF.

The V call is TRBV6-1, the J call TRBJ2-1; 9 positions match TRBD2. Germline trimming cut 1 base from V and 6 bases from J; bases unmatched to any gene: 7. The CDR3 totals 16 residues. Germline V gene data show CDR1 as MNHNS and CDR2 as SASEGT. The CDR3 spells CASSEGVGGGANEQFF. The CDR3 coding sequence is TGTGCCAGCAGTGAAGGGGTCGGCGGGGGGGCCAATGAGCAGTTCTTC.

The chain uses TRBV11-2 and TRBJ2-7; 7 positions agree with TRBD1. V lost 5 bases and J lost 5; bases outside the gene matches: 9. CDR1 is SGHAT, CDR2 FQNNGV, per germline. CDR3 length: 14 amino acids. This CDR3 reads CASSRKDRVHEQYF. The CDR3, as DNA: TGTGCCAGCAGCCGAAAAGACAGGGTCCACGAGCAGTACTTC.

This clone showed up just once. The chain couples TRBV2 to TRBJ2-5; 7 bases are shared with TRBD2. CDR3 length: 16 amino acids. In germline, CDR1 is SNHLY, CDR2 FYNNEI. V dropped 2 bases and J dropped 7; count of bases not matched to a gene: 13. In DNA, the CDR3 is TGTGCCAGCAGTGAAATTTTTGGGGGGGGACCGCGGACCCAGTACTTC. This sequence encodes CASSEIFGGGPRTQYF. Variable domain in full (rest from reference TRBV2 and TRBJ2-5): EPEVTQTPSHQVTQMGQEVILRCVPISNHLYFYWYRQILGQKVEFLVSFYNNEISEKSEIFDDQFSVERPDGSNFTLKIRSTKLEDSAMYFCASSEIFGGGPRTQYFGPGTRLLVL.

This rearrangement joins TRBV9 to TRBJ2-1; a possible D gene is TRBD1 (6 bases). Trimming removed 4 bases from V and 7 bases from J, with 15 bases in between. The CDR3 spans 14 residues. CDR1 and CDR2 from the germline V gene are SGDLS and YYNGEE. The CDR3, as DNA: TGTGCCAGCAGCCTATACAGGGATGGGAATGAGCAGTTCTTC. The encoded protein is CASSLYRDGNEQFF.